These T cell receptor beta chains were read from a single sample in a study of T cells in localized non-small cell lung cancer. The data were produced by immunoSEQ multiplex PCR, yet TCRdb's version contains in-frame clones alone and is incomplete. The sample holds several thousand clones, roughly 43% seen once. The sequences come from lung tumor tissue, collected before any cancer treatment. The receptors here all came from a woman aged 35 to 70 with stage II squamous cell lung carcinoma. Both conserved end residues are part of each CDR3. A D gene is named only where the DNA matches it firmly. Where a row states a size, it is once, few, many or the class of an expanded clone; other rows omit it.

j_gene: TRBJ1-1
abundance: -
v_gene: TRBV19
d_gene: -
CDR3aa: CASSIFPGLNTEAFF
CDR3nt: TGTGCCAGTAGTATTTTTCCGGGCTTGAACACTGAAGCTTTCTTT

j_gene: TRBJ1-2
abundance: -
v_gene: TRBV30
d_gene: -
CDR3aa: CAWGIQGTYGYTF
CDR3nt: TGTGCCTGGGGAATACAGGGAACTTATGGCTACACCTTC

j_gene: TRBJ1-5
abundance: -
v_gene: TRBV29-1
d_gene: -
CDR3aa: CSVQGRDNQPQHF
CDR3nt: TGCAGCGTTCAGGGGCGAGACAATCAGCCCCAGCATTTT

j_gene: TRBJ1-2
abundance: few
v_gene: TRBV6-8
d_gene: -
CDR3aa: CASSDPGSGGYTF
CDR3nt: TGTGCCAGCAGTGATCCCGGTAGCGGTGGCTACACCTTC

j_gene: TRBJ2-6
abundance: few
v_gene: TRBV6-8
d_gene: -
CDR3aa: CASSYRDFRGISGANVLTF
CDR3nt: TGTGCCAGCAGTTACCGCGATTTTAGGGGGATCTCTGGGGCCAACGTCCTGACTTTC

j_gene: TRBJ1-1
abundance: -
v_gene: TRBV19
d_gene: TRBD1
CDR3aa: CASSTGTGRNTEAFF
CDR3nt: TGTGCCAGTAGTACGGGGACAGGGCGGAACACTGAAGCTTTCTTT

j_gene: TRBJ1-4
abundance: -
v_gene: TRBV30
d_gene: -
CDR3aa: CACHRGGNEKLFF
CDR3nt: TGTGCCTGTCACCGGGGGGGGAATGAAAAACTGTTTTTT

j_gene: TRBJ1-1
abundance: -
v_gene: TRBV4-2
d_gene: -
CDR3aa: CASSLGGVNTEAFF
CDR3nt: TGTGCCAGCAGCTTAGGAGGGGTGAACACTGAAGCTTTCTTT

j_gene: TRBJ2-3
abundance: few
v_gene: TRBV10-1
d_gene: TRBD2
CDR3aa: CASSESTSGYTDTQYF
CDR3nt: TGCGCCAGCAGTGAGTCCACTAGCGGTTACACAGATACGCAGTATTTT

j_gene: TRBJ2-7
abundance: few
v_gene: TRBV1
d_gene: -
CDR3aa: CASSQGNRGSYEQYF
CDR3nt: TGCGCCAGCAGCCAAGGGAACAGGGGCTCCTACGAGCAGTACTTC

j_gene: TRBJ1-5
abundance: -
v_gene: TRBV19
d_gene: -
CDR3aa: CASSYGGQPQHF
CDR3nt: TGTGCCAGTAGTTACGGGGGTCAGCCCCAGCATTTT

j_gene: TRBJ2-5
abundance: -
v_gene: TRBV9
d_gene: TRBD2
CDR3aa: CARTGTNRETQYF
CDR3nt: TGTGCCAGAACCGGGACTAATCGGGAGACCCAGTACTTC

j_gene: TRBJ1-2
abundance: few
v_gene: TRBV6-8
d_gene: -
CDR3aa: CASSPGQQTYGYTF
CDR3nt: TGTGCCAGCAGTCCGGGGCAGCAGACCTATGGCTACACCTTC

j_gene: TRBJ2-7
abundance: few
v_gene: TRBV6-8
d_gene: -
CDR3aa: CASSPTGSGDYEQYF
CDR3nt: TGTGCCAGCAGTCCTACAGGATCCGGAGACTACGAGCAGTACTTC

j_gene: TRBJ1-1
abundance: -
v_gene: TRBV28
d_gene: TRBD1
CDR3aa: CASSLGQFEAFF
CDR3nt: TGTGCCAGCAGCCTGGGACAGTTTGAAGCTTTCTTT

j_gene: TRBJ2-4
abundance: -
v_gene: TRBV6-8
d_gene: -
CDR3aa: CASGRPGGIQYF
CDR3nt: TGTGCCAGCGGCCGACCTGGCGGGATTCAGTACTTC

j_gene: TRBJ2-6
abundance: -
v_gene: TRBV15
d_gene: -
CDR3aa: CATSREFERIPNSGANVLTF
CDR3nt: TGTGCCACCAGCAGAGAGTTTGAAAGGATACCTAACTCTGGGGCCAACGTCCTGACTTTC

j_gene: TRBJ1-1
abundance: -
v_gene: TRBV19
d_gene: -
CDR3aa: CASSLGGIGLTEAFF
CDR3nt: TGTGCCAGTAGTCTTGGGGGGATCGGGTTGACTGAAGCTTTCTTT

j_gene: TRBJ1-2
abundance: few
v_gene: TRBV28
d_gene: -
CDR3aa: CASSLHFSGDSHGYTF
CDR3nt: TGTGCCAGCAGTTTACACTTCTCAGGGGATTCCCATGGCTACACCTTC

j_gene: TRBJ2-7
abundance: -
v_gene: TRBV18
d_gene: TRBD2
CDR3aa: CASSPVGTSVDIAYEQYF
CDR3nt: TGTGCCAGCTCACCAGTCGGGACTAGCGTTGACATTGCCTACGAGCAGTACTTC

j_gene: TRBJ1-3
abundance: -
v_gene: TRBV11-3
d_gene: TRBD1
CDR3aa: CASRPEGARGTIYF
CDR3nt: TGTGCCAGCAGACCGGAGGGGGCCCGAGGGACCATATATTTT

j_gene: TRBJ1-2
abundance: -
v_gene: TRBV19
d_gene: -
CDR3aa: CASSIDSRRYTF
CDR3nt: TGTGCCAGTAGTATAGACAGTAGACGCTACACCTTC

j_gene: TRBJ1-5
abundance: few
v_gene: TRBV2
d_gene: -
CDR3aa: CASSPGIGQPQHF
CDR3nt: TGTGCCAGCAGTCCCGGGATCGGTCAGCCCCAGCATTTT

j_gene: TRBJ1-1
abundance: few
v_gene: TRBV6-8
d_gene: TRBD1
CDR3aa: CASSISRGTEAFF
CDR3nt: TGTGCCAGCAGTATATCCAGGGGGACTGAAGCTTTCTTT

j_gene: TRBJ1-2
abundance: -
v_gene: TRBV19
d_gene: -
CDR3aa: CASGRQGGGYTF
CDR3nt: TGTGCCTCAGGAAGGCAGGGTGGCGGCTACACCTTC

j_gene: TRBJ1-3
abundance: -
v_gene: TRBV11-3
d_gene: -
CDR3aa: CASTSGASPGGNTIYF
CDR3nt: TGTGCCAGCACGTCCGGGGCCTCCCCAGGGGGAAACACCATATATTTT

j_gene: TRBJ2-7
abundance: -
v_gene: TRBV28
d_gene: TRBD2
CDR3aa: CASSFLSGGYEQYF
CDR3nt: TGTGCCAGCAGTTTCCTTAGCGGGGGTTACGAGCAGTACTTC

j_gene: TRBJ2-7
abundance: few
v_gene: TRBV6-8
d_gene: TRBD2
CDR3aa: CASSYSTSGGSSYEQYF
CDR3nt: TGTGCCAGCAGTTACTCTACTAGCGGGGGCAGCTCCTACGAGCAGTACTTC

j_gene: TRBJ1-4
abundance: -
v_gene: TRBV28
d_gene: -
CDR3aa: CASSLVGSNEKLFF
CDR3nt: TGTGCCAGCAGTTTGGTGGGGAGTAATGAAAAACTGTTTTTT

j_gene: TRBJ2-1
abundance: once
v_gene: TRBV19
d_gene: -
CDR3aa: CASSPGTINNEQFF
CDR3nt: TGTGCCAGTAGTCCCGGGACGATAAACAATGAGCAGTTCTTC

j_gene: TRBJ1-5
abundance: few
v_gene: TRBV15
d_gene: -
CDR3aa: CATSRGRKADQPQHF
CDR3nt: TGTGCCACCAGCAGAGGACGGAAGGCGGATCAGCCCCAGCATTTT

j_gene: TRBJ1-1
abundance: few
v_gene: TRBV2
d_gene: -
CDR3aa: CASSPEGGNTEAFF
CDR3nt: TGTGCCAGCAGTCCCGAGGGAGGGAACACTGAAGCTTTCTTT